This record covers a single T cell receptor beta chain. Its antigen is not known. With 4 bases removed from V and 7 bases from J, the gap between germline ends came to 9 bases. The CDR3 has 12 residues. Germline lookup yields CDR1 SGHTA and CDR2 FQGNSA. The assay that was used to sequence DNA from cultured CD4+ T cells was the Oncomine TCR Beta short-read assay. TCRdb re-called the PCR reads through MiXCR, storing one row per CDR3 protein. The data contain about 7,600 distinct CDR3 sequences, 39% of them seen just once; the ten biggest clones take up about an eighth. These data are taken from a study of vaccination and CD4 T cells after COVID-19. About the research overall: Overlapping SARS-CoV-2, HCoV-NL63, HCoV-OC43 and HCoV-229E spike peptides were used to stimulate cells.

Specified treatment: approximately nine-day PBMC culture with coronavirus spike peptide pools or control peptides (ViraFEST assay). CD4+ T-cell collection from the unexposed donor predated the COVID-19 pandemic (2011-2018). The source material was CD4+ T cells from blood, cultured in vitro. V gene TRBV7-2 combines with J gene TRBJ2-3; D is tentatively TRBD1 or TRBD2 (6 bases each). The clonotype comes from a human donor in good health. CDR3 nucleotide sequence: TGTGCCAGCAGCTGGGGGGACAATACGCAGTATTTT. Its translation: CASSWGDNTQYF. The variable domain in full, completed from reference TRBV7-2 and TRBJ2-3, reads GAGVSQSPSNKVTEKGKDVELRCDPISGHTALYWYRQSLGQGLEFLIYFQGNSAPDKSGLPSDRFSAERTGGSVSTLTIQRTQQEDSAVYLCASSWGDNTQYFGPGTRLTVL.